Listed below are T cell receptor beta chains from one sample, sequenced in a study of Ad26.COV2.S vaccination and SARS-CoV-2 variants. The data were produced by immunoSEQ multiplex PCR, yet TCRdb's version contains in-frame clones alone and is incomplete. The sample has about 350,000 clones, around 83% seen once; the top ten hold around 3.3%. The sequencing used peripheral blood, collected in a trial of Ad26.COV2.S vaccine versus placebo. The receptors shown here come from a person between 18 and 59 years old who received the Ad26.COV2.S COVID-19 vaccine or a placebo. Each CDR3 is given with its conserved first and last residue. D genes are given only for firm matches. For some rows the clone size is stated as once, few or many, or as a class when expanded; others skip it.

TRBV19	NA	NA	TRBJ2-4	TGTGCCAGTAGCTACCCAGGGGTGGCCAAAAACATTCAGTACTTC	CASSYPGVAKNIQYF
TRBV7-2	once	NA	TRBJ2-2	TGTGCCAGCAGCTTAGCCGGACAGCCAGGCACCGGGGAGCTGTTTTTT	CASSLAGQPGTGELFF
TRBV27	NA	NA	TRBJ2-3	TGTGCCAGCAGTTTATTGGCCGCCGGAGACACAGATACGCAGTATTTT	CASSLLAAGDTDTQYF
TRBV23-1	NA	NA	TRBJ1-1	TGCGCCAGCAGTCAATCGAGACGCTTTCACACTGAAGCTTTCTTT	CASSQSRRFHTEAFF
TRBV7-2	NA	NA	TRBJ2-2	TGTGCCAGCACCCCCAACACGAACACCGGGGAGCTGTTTTTT	CASTPNTNTGELFF
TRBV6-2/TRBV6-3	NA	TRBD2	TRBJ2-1	TGTGCCAGCAGTTACCCGGCTAGCGGTTTAGGTGAGCAGTTCTTC	CASSYPASGLGEQFF
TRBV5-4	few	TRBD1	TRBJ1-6	TGTGCCAGCAGCACCAGGACAGGGGAGCATTCACCCCTCCACTTT	CASSTRTGEHSPLHF
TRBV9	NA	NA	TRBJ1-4	TGTGCCAGCAGCCTCCGACAGGATTCTAATGAAAAACTGTTTTTT	CASSLRQDSNEKLFF
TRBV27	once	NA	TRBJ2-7	TGTGCCAGCAGTTCCGAATTGACTCCTGCCTACGAGCAGTACTTC	CASSSELTPAYEQYF
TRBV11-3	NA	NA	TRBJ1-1	TGTGCCAGCAGCTTAGGCCAGAACACTGAAGCTTTCTTT	CASSLGQNTEAFF
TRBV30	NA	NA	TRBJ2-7	TGTGCCTGGAGTGGCGGGGTGGAAGACGAGCAGTACTTC	CAWSGGVEDEQYF
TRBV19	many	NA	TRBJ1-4	TGTGCCAGTAGTATCTACGGGAATAATGAAAAACTGTTTTTT	CASSIYGNNEKLFF
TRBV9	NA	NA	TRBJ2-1	TGTGCCAGCAGCGACAACCGGGACTTTAGCGACAATGAGCAGTTCTTC	CASSDNRDFSDNEQFF
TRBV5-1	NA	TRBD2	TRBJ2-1	TGCGCCAGCAGCTTGCTAGCGGGAGGACTAACCTACAATGAGCAGTTCTTC	CASSLLAGGLTYNEQFF
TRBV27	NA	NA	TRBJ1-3	TGTGCCAGCAGTTTATACGGGCCCCTACGGGGGCAGACTGGAAACACCATATATTTT	CASSLYGPLRGQTGNTIYF
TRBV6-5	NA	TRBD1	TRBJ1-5	TGTGCCAGCAGTACGACAGGGGAGAGCAATCAGCCCCAGCATTTT	CASSTTGESNQPQHF
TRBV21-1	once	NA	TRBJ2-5	TGTGCCCGCTCCGTAGGGACATTGGGGACCCAGTACTTC	CARSVGTLGTQYF
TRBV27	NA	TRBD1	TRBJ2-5	TGTGCCAGCAGCCACGGACAGGGCCAAGAGACCCAGTACTTC	CASSHGQGQETQYF
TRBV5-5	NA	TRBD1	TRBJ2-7	TGTGCCAGCAGCTTGGGACAGGGGGCTTACGAGCAGTACTTC	CASSLGQGAYEQYF
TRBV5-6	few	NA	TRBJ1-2	TGTGCCAGCAGCCGGAGGGGGGTGGATGGCTACACCTTC	CASSRRGVDGYTF
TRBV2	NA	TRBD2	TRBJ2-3	TGTGCCAGCAGGGGACTAGCGGGGGGTTCTAGCACAGATACGCAGTATTTT	CASRGLAGGSSTDTQYF
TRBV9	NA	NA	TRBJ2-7	TGTGCCAGCAGCGTAGCCTACGAGCAGTACTTC	CASSVAYEQYF
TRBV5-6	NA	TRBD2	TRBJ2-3	TGTGCCAGCAGCTTCGGGACTAGCGGGGGGACAGATACGCAGTATTTT	CASSFGTSGGTDTQYF
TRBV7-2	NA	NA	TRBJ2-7	TGTGCCAGCAGCTTAGCAAAACCGGGACTTCCCTATCTCTACGAGCAGTACTTC	CASSLAKPGLPYLYEQYF
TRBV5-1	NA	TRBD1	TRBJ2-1	TGCGCCAGCAGCCTGGAGCCGGGACAGGGCGAGTTCTTC	CASSLEPGQGEFF
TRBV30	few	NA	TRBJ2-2	TGTGCCTGGTCCCCGATCCGGGAGCTGTTTTTT	CAWSPIRELFF
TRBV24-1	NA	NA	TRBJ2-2	TGTGCCACCAGTGTCAGGGTCACCGGGGAGCTGTTTTTT	CATSVRVTGELFF